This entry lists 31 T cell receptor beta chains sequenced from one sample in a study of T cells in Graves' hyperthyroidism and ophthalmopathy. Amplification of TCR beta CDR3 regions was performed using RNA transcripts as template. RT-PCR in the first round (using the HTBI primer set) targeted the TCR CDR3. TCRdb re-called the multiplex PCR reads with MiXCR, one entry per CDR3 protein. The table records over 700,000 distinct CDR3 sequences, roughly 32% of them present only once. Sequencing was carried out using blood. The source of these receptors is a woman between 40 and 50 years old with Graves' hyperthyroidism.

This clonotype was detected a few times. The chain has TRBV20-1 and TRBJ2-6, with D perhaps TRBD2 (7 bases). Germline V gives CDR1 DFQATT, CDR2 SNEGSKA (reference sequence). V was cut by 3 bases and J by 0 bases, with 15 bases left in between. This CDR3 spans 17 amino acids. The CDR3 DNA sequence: TGCAGTGCTAGTGGGGGAGGGGGGGACTCTGGGGCCAACGTCCTGACTTTC. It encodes CSASGGGGDSGANVLTF.

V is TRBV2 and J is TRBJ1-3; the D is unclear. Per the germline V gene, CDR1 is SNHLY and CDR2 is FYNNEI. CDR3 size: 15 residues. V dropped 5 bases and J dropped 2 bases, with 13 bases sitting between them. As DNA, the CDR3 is TGTGCCAGCAGTTTTCGGGAGGCGGCTGGAAACACCATATATTTT. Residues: CASSFREAAGNTIYF.

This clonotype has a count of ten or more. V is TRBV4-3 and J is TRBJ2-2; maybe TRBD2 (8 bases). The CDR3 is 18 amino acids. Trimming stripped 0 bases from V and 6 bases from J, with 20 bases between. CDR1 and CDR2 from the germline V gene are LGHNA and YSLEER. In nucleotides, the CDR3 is TGCGCCAGCAGCCAAGACGGGAGGGGGCAGGGCAACGCCGGGGAGCTGTTTTTT. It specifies CASSQDGRGQGNAGELFF.

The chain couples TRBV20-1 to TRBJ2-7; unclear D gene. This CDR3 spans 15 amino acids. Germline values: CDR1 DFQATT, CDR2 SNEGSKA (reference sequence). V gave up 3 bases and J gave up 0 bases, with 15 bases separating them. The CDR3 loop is CSASPLERSSYEQYF. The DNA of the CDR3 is TGCAGTGCTAGTCCCCTGGAACGAAGCTCCTACGAGCAGTACTTC.

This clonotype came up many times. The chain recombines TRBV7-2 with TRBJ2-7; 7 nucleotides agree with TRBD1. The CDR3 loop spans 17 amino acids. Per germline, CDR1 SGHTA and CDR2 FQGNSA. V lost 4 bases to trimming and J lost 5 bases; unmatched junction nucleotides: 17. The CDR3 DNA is TGTGCCAGCAGCTCCAACCCCCGGACAGGCTTTGGGGACGAGCAGTACTTC. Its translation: CASSSNPRTGFGDEQYF.

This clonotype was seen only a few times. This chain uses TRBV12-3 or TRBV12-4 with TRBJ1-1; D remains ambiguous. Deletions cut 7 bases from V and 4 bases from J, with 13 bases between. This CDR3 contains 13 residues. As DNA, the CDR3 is TGTGCCAGCACTGCGCCCCCTGGCACTGAAGCTTTCTTT. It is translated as CASTAPPGTEAFF.

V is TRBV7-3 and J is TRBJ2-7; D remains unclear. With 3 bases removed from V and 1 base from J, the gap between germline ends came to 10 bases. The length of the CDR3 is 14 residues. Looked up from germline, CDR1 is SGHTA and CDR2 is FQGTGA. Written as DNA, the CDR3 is TGTGCCAGCAGCTTGGTCCTGCAATCCTACGAGCAGTACTTC. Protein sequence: CASSLVLQSYEQYF.

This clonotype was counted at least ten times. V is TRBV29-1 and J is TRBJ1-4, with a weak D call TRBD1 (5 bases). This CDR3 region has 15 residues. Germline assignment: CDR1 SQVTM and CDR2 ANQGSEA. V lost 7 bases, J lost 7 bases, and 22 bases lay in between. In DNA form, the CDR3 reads TGCAGCGCTATGCCGAGTGTTGGGGCGGCTGAAAAACTGTTTTTT. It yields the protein CSAMPSVGAAEKLFF.

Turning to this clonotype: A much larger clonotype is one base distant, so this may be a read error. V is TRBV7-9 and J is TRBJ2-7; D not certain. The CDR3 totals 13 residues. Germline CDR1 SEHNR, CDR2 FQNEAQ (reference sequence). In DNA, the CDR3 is TGTACCAGCAGCCCAGGTCTCTCCTACGAGCAGTACTTC. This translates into CTSSPGLSYEQYF.

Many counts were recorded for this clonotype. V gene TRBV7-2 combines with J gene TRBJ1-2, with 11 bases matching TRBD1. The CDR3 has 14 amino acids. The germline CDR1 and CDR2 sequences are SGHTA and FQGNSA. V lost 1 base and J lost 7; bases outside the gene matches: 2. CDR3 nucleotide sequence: TGTGCCAGCAGCTTAGAGGGGACAGGGGGTGGCTACACCTTC. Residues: CASSLEGTGGGYTF.

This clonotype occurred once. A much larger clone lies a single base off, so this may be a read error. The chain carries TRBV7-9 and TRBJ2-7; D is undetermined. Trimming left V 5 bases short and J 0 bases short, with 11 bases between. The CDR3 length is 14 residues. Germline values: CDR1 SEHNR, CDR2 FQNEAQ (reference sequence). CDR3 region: CASSRLHSSYEQYF. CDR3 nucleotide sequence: TGTGCCAGCAGCCGCCTCCACAGCTCCTACGAGCAGTACTTC.

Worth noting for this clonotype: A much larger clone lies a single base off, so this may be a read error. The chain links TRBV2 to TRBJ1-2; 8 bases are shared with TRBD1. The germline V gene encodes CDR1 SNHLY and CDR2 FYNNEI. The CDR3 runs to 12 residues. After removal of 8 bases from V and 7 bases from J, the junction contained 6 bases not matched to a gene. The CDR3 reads CASGMTGAGYTF. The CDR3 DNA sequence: TGTGCCAGCGGTATGACAGGGGCTGGCTACACCTTC. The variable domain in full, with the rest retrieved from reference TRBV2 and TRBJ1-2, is EPEVTQTPSHQVTQMGQEVILRCVPISNHLYFYWYRQILGQKVEFLVSFYNNEISEKSEIFDDQFSVERPDGSNFTLKIRSTKLEDSAMYFCASGMTGAGYTFGSGTRLTVV.

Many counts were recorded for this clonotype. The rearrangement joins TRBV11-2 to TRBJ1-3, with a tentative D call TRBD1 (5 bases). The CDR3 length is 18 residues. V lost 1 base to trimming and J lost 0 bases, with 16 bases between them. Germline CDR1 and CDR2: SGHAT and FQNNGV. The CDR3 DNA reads TGTGCCAGCAGCTTAGTTGGGATGACAGTCTTCTCTGGAAACACCATATATTTT. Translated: CASSLVGMTVFSGNTIYF.

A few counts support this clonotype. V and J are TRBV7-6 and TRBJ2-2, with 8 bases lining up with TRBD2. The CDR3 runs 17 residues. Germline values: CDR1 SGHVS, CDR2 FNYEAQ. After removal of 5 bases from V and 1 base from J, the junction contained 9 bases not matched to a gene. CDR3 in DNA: TGTGCCAGCAGCCTTAGTACGGCGGGAGGGAACACCGGGGAGCTGTTTTTT. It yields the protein CASSLSTAGGNTGELFF.

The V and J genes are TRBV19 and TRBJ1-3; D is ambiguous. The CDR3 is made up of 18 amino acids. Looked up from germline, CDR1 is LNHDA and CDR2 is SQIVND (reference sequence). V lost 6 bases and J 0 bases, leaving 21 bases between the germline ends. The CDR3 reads CASRAEGIGRDSGNTIYF. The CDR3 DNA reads TGTGCCAGTAGGGCGGAGGGTATAGGCCGTGACTCTGGAAACACCATATATTTT.

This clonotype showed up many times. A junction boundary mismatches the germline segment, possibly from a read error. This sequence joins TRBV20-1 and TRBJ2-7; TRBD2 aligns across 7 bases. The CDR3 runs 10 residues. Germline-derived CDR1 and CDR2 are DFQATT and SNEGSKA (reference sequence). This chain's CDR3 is CSARELGGSF. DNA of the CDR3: TGCAGTGCTAGAGAACTGGGCGGGAGTTTC.

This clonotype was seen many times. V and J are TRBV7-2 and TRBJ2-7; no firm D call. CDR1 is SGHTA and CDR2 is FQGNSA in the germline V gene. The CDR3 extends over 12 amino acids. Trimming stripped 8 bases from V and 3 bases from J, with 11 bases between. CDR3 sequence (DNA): TGTGCCAGCGCCAGCTTCGGCTACGAGCAGTACTTC. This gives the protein CASASFGYEQYF.

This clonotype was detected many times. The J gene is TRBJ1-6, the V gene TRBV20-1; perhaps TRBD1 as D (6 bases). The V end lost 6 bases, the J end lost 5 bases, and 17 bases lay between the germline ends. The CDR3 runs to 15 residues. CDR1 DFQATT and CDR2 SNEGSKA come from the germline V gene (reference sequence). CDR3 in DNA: TGCAGTGCGTTCCCCCGGGGGCCGAATAATTCACCCCTCCACTTT. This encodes CSAFPRGPNNSPLHF.

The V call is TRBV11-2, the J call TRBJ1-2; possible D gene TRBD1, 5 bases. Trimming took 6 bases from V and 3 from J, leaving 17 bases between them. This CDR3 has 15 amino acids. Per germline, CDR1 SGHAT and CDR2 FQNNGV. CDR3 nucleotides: TGTGCCAGCAGAGGAGTTGGCAGGGCGGACTATGGCTACACCTTC. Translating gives CASRGVGRADYGYTF.

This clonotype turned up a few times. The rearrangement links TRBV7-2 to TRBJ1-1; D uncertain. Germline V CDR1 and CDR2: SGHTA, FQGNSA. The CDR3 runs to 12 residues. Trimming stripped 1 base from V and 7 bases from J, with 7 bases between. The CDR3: CASSLGESEAFF. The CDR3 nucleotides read TGTGCCAGCAGCTTAGGGGAGAGTGAAGCTTTCTTT. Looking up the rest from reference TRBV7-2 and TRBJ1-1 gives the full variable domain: GAGVSQSPSNKVTEKGKDVELRCDPISGHTALYWYRQSLGQGLEFLIYFQGNSAPDKSGLPSDRFSAERTGGSVSTLTIQRTQQEDSAVYLCASSLGESEAFFGQGTRLTVV.

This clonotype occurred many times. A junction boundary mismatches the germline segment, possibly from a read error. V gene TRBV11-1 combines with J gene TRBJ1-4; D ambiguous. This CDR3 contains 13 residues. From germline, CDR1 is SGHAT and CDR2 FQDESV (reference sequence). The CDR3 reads CASAAGRHAGSVF. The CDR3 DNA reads TGTGCCAGCGCCGCGGGCCGCCACGCAGGATCCGTTTTT.

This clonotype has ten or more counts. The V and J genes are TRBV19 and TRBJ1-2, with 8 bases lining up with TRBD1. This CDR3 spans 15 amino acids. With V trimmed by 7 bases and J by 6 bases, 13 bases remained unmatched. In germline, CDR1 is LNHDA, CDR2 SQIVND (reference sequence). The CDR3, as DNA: TGTGCCAGTAAGCAGACAGGGGAAGGTACGGATGGCTACACCTTC. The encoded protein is CASKQTGEGTDGYTF.

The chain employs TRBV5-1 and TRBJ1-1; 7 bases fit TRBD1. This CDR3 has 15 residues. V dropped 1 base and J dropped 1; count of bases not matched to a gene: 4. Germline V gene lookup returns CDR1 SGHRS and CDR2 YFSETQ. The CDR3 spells CASSLLPGGNTEAFF. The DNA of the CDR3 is TGCGCCAGCAGCTTGTTGCCAGGGGGGAACACTGAAGCTTTCTTT.

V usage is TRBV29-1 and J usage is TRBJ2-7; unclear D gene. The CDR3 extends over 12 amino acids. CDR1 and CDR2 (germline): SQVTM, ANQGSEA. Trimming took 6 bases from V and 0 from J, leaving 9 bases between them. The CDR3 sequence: CSVPGNSYEQYF. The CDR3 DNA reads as TGCAGCGTCCCCGGCAACTCCTACGAGCAGTACTTC.

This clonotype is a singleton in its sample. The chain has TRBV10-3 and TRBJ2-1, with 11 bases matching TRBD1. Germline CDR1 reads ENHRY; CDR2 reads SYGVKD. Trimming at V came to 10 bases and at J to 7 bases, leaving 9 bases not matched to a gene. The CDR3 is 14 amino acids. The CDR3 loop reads CATSGTGGGNEQFF. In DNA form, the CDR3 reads TGTGCCACGTCCGGGACAGGGGGTGGGAATGAGCAGTTCTTC.

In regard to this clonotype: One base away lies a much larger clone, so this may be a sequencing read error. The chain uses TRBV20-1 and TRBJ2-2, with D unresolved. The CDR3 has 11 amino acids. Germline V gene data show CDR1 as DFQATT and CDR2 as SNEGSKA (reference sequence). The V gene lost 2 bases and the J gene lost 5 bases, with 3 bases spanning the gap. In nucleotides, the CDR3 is TGCAGTGCTAGAAGTACCGGGGAGCTGTTTTTT. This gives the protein CSARSTGELFF.

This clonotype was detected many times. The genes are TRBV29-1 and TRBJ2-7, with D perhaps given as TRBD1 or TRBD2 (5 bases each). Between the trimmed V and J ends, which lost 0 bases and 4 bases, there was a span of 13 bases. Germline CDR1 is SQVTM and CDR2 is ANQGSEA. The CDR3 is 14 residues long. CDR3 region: CSVEDFQGEYEQYF. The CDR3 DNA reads TGCAGCGTTGAAGATTTCCAGGGAGAATACGAGCAGTACTTC.

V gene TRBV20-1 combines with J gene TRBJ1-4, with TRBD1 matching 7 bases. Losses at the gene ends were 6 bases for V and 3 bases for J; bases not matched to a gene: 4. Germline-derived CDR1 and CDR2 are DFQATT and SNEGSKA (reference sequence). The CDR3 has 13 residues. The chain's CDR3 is CSASGTANEKLFF. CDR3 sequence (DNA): TGCAGTGCATCCGGGACAGCTAATGAAAAACTGTTTTTT.

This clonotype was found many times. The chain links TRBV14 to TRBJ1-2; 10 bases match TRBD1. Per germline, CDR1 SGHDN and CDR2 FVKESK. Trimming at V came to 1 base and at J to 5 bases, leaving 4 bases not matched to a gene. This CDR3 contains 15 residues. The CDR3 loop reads CASSQGDRGLYGYTF. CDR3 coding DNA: TGTGCCAGCAGCCAAGGGGACAGGGGCCTTTATGGCTACACCTTC.

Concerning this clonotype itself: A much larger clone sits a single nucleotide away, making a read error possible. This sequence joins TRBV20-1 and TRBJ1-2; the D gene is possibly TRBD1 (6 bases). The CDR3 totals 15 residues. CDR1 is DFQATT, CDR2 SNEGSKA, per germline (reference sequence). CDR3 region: CSAREGGSPNYGYNF. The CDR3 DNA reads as TGCAGTGCTAGAGAGGGGGGCAGTCCTAACTATGGCTACAACTTC.

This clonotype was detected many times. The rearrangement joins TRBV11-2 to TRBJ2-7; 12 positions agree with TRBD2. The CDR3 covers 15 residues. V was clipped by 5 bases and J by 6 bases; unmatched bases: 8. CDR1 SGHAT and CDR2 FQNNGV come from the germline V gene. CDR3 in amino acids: CASSPGLAGGREQYF. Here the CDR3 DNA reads TGTGCCAGCAGCCCCGGCCTAGCGGGGGGGCGCGAGCAGTACTTC.